The source of this T cell receptor beta chain is a study of shared clonotypes between healthy human individuals. This clone occurred once. With 4 bases clipped from V and 5 bases from J, the junction kept 1 base outside the gene matches. This CDR3 has 12 residues. CDR1 SGHTA and CDR2 FQGNSA come from the germline V gene. Method: immunoSEQ multiplex PCR; TCRdb's copy keeps in-frame clones and lacks some. The sample carries about 2.3 million clones, around 93% recorded once. The chain is built from TRBV7-2 and TRBJ1-2; TRBD1 matches at 7 bases. The TCR comes from a man aged 18 to 29 in good health. Some clones in this sample may be carry-over from other donors' samples. Sequencing input: naive CD4+ T cells from PBMCs. Stated subset: CD45RA+ positively selected. The CDR3 sequence: CASSSGGYGYTF. In nucleotides, the CDR3 is TGTGCCAGCAGCTCAGGGGGTTATGGCTACACCTTC.